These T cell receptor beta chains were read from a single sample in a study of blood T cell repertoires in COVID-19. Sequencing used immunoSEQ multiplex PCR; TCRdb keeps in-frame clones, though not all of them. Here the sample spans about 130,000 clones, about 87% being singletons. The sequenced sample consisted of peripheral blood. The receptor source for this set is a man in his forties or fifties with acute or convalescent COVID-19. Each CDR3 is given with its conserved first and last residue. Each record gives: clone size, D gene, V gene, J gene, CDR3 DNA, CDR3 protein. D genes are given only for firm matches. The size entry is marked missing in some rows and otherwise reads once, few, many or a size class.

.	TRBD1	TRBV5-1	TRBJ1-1	TGCGCCAGCAGCAACTACAGGGGACAGGGGGCTGAAGCTTTCTTT	CASSNYRGQGAEAFF
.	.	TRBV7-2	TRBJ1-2	TGTGCCAGCAGCTTCAGGGGAGGGGATGGCTACACCTTC	CASSFRGGDGYTF
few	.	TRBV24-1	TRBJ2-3	TGTGCCACCAGTGATTTAAAGTCCCGGACAGATACGCAGTATTTT	CATSDLKSRTDTQYF
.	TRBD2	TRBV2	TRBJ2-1	TGTGCCAGCAGCGGGGGGGCTGCCTACAATGAGCAGTTCTTC	CASSGGAAYNEQFF
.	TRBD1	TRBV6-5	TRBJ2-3	TGTGCCAGCAGTTACGGGACAGGCTTCACAGATACGCAGTATTTT	CASSYGTGFTDTQYF
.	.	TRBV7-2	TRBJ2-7	TGTGCCAGCAGCTTAACGAGGCGAGACCACGAGCAGTACTTC	CASSLTRRDHEQYF
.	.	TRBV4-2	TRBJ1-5	TGTGCCAGCAGCCAAGATAGGGCCAGGGAAAGCAATCAGCCCCAGCATTTT	CASSQDRARESNQPQHF
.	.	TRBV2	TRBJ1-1	TGTGCCAGCAGTGAGGGACACGAGAACACTGAAGCTTTCTTT	CASSEGHENTEAFF
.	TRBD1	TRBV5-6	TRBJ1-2	TGTGCCAGCAGCTTAGACAGGGGTAATGGCTACACCTTC	CASSLDRGNGYTF
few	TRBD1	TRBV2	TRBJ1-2	TGTGCCAGCAGGCCAGGGGGCTATGGCTACACCTTC	CASRPGGYGYTF
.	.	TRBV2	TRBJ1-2	TGTGCCAGCAGTGAAGAGGAGGGCTATGGCTACACCTTC	CASSEEEGYGYTF
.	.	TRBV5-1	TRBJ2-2	TGCGCCAGCAGCGAGGGACAGAACACCGGGGAGCTGTTTTTT	CASSEGQNTGELFF
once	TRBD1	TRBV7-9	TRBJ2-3	TGTGCCAGCAGCGAACAGGGGCACACAGATACGCAGTATTTT	CASSEQGHTDTQYF
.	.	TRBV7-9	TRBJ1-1	TGTGCCAGCAGCTTGAACCGGGGCACTGAAGCTTTCTTT	CASSLNRGTEAFF
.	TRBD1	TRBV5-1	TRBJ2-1	TGCGCCAGCAGCTTGGGGACAGGGGCCACAAATGAGCAGTTCTTC	CASSLGTGATNEQFF
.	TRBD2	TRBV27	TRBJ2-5	TGTGCCAGCAGTCCCCGGGGGGGGAATTTAATAGAGACCCAGTACTTC	CASSPRGGNLIETQYF
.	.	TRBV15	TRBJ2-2	TGTGCCACCAGCAGAGAGGCAGGGGTTCTCACCGGGGAGCTGTTTTTT	CATSREAGVLTGELFF
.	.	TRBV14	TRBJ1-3	TGTGCCAGCAGCCCTTCCCCAGGGCTTGGAAACACCATATATTTT	CASSPSPGLGNTIYF
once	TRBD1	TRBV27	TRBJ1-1	TGTGCCAGCAGCCAATTCCGTTTCGGACAGGGTGAGAGGGAAGCTTTCTTT	CASSQFRFGQGEREAFF
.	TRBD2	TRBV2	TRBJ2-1	TGTGCCAGCGGGCTAGCGGTTCTTAATGAGCAGTTCTTC	CASGLAVLNEQFF
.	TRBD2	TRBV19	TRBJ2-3	TGTGCCAGTAGTACTGGGACTAGCGGGGGTACTAGCACAGATACGCAGTATTTT	CASSTGTSGGTSTDTQYF
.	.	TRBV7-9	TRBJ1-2	TGTGCCAGCAGACCTCCCCCGGGCACCCGTGGGAGGTATGGCTACACCTTC	CASRPPPGTRGRYGYTF
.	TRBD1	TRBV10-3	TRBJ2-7	TGTGCCATCAGTCCCCAGGGACAGGGGGGCGAGCAGTACTTC	CAISPQGQGGEQYF
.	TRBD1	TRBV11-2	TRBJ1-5	TGTGCCAGCAGTCGACAGGGTAGTCAGCCCCAGCATTTT	CASSRQGSQPQHF
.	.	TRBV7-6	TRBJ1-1	TGTGCCAGCAGCTTCCTTTTGAACACTGAAGCTTTCTTT	CASSFLLNTEAFF
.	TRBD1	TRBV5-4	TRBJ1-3	TGTGCCAGCAGCTTGACAGGGGCGCAGGGAAACACCATATATTTT	CASSLTGAQGNTIYF